The 5 T cell receptor beta chains below come from one sample, sequenced in a study of blood T cell repertoires in COVID-19. Libraries were prepared by immunoSEQ multiplex PCR; TCRdb keeps only in-frame clonotypes and omits some of them. This sample has approximately 67,000 clones, with about nine tenths found just once. The specimen sequenced was peripheral blood. Every receptor here comes from a man aged 45-65 years with active COVID-19.

This clone occurred a few times. This chain uses TRBV11-2 with TRBJ1-1; TRBD1 is a possible D gene (6 bases). Germline V gene lookup returns CDR1 SGHAT and CDR2 FQNNGV. The germline V and J ends were trimmed by 0 bases and 8 bases, with 16 bases remaining between them. The CDR3 has 15 residues. The CDR3 nucleotides read TGTGCCAGCAGCTTAGAAGGGACAAGAGACAGGGAAGCTTTCTTT. The encoded protein is CASSLEGTRDREAFF.

This chain joins TRBV19 and TRBJ1-2, with D possibly being TRBD1 (5 bases). CDR3 length: 14 amino acids. CDR1 and CDR2 from the germline V gene are LNHDA and SQIVND (reference sequence). Trimming cost V 2 bases and J 3 bases, with 10 bases left between them. The DNA for the CDR3 is TGTGCCAGTAGTATACAGGGCGAGTACTATGGCTACACCTTC. Protein product: CASSIQGEYYGYTF.

This sequence joins TRBV28 and TRBJ1-1, with D perhaps matching TRBD1 (6 bases). Trimming pared 6 bases from V and 3 bases from J, leaving 11 bases between. The CDR3 is 13 amino acids. CDR1 is MDHEN, CDR2 SYDVKM, per germline. The CDR3 sequence is CASSLGADTEAFF. The CDR3, as DNA: TGTGCCAGCAGCCTGGGGGCGGACACTGAAGCTTTCTTT.

The chain has TRBV5-1 and TRBJ2-7; D ambiguous. The CDR3 runs 13 residues. The germline CDR1 and CDR2 sequences are SGHRS and YFSETQ. V was shortened by 0 bases and J by 4 bases, with 8 bases between the two germline ends. CDR3 nucleotides: TGCGCCAGCAGCTTGGTACTTGGTTACGAGCAGTACTTC. The encoded protein is CASSLVLGYEQYF.

The chain is built from TRBV5-1 and TRBJ2-1, with D possibly TRBD2 on 5 matching bases. V lost 6 bases and J lost 2, with 18 bases in between. CDR1 and CDR2 (germline): SGHRS, YFSETQ. This CDR3 has 16 amino acids. DNA of the CDR3: TGCGCCAGCACCGCTAGCTTGGGTCGTACCTACAATGAGCAGTTCTTC. Translated, it gives CASTASLGRTYNEQFF.